Given below is one T cell receptor beta chain in context. No antigen is known for it. The record originates from a study of T cells in localized non-small cell lung cancer. Study outcomes and limitations: Higher T cell density in the blood was associated with longer overall survival, whereas higher adjacent-lung clonality associated with shorter survival. Peak T cell clonality was found in uninvolved adjacent lung, exceeding tumor. For the top 100 tumor clones, a median about 62 also appeared in adjacent lung. Investigators sequenced only a single tumor region, leaving heterogeneity possible.

Sequencing used immunoSEQ multiplex PCR; TCRdb keeps in-frame clones, though not all of them. The top ten clones hold approximately 6.8% of a sample with tens of thousands of clones, approximately 88% of them seen once. V lost 6 bases to trimming and J lost 5 bases; unmatched junction nucleotides: 15. The CDR3 contains 17 residues. The chain links TRBV23-1 to TRBJ2-3; 9 bases match TRBD1. TRBV23-1 is recorded as an ORF, its role being uncertain. The receptor was isolated from a woman between 35 and 70 years old with stage I lung adenocarcinoma. The source material was peripheral blood, sampled before any cancer treatment. The CDR3 loop reads CASRPRRRGQGQDTQYF. In nucleotides, the CDR3 is TGCGCCAGCAGACCGCGAAGGAGAGGACAGGGGCAAGATACGCAGTATTTT.